Each of the 19 T cell receptor beta chains below was sequenced from the same sample in a study of cytomegalovirus exposure and HLA in healthy donors. Primers included in the PCR were 60 Vbeta and 13 Jbeta primers. Profiled with immunoSEQ multiplex PCR; TCRdb holds only in-frame clones, not every one. The sample records some 190,000 clones, 78% being singletons. The specimen sequenced was PBMCs. The origin of the receptors is a woman in her twenties or thirties in good health and CMV-seropositive.

J is TRBJ1-3 and V is TRBV12-5, with D perhaps matching TRBD1 (5 bases). CDR1 is LGHNT, CDR2 FRNRAP, per germline. The CDR3 extends over 15 amino acids. Trimming shortened V by 5 bases and J by 2 bases, and 13 bases separated the two germline ends. CDR3 amino acids: CASGPLGGAGNTIYF. The CDR3 bases are TGTGCTAGTGGTCCGCTTGGAGGGGCTGGAAACACCATATATTTT.

About this clone: The germline gene is not matched at one end of the junction; a read error may be the cause. The chain is built from TRBV7-9 and TRBJ1-6; D call uncertain. Germline loops: CDR1 SEHNR, CDR2 FQNEAQ (reference sequence). This CDR3 has 13 residues. CDR3 protein: CSSSLGLNSPLHF. CDR3 sequence (DNA): TGTTCCAGCAGCTTAGGTCTTAATTCACCCCTCCACTTT.

This clone was picked up one time. The genes are TRBV6-1 and TRBJ1-5; TRBD1 is a possible D gene (5 bases). Germline assignment: CDR1 MNHNS and CDR2 SASEGT. Trimming pared 4 bases from V and 1 base from J, leaving 14 bases between. There are 16 residues in the CDR3. CDR3 DNA: TGTGCCAGCAGTGTGGGGCACCACGGGAGCAATCAGCCCCAGCATTTT. This sequence encodes CASSVGHHGSNQPQHF.

The sample holds a few counts of this clone. The V and J genes are TRBV25-1 and TRBJ1-2; 7 positions agree with TRBD1. This CDR3 has 15 residues. Germline V gives CDR1 MGHDK, CDR2 SYGVNS. The J segment lost 1 base and the V segment lost 2 bases, leaving 4 bases of the junction unmatched. The chain's CDR3 is CASSEGGTVNYGYTF. CDR3 DNA sequence: TGTGCCAGCAGTGAAGGCGGGACAGTTAACTATGGCTACACCTTC.

A note on this clone: Other DNA sequences of this sample code for an identical CDR3. CDR3 nucleotide sequence: TGTGCCACCAGCAGAGACAGGGGTTACAATGAGCAGTTCTTC. As protein: CATSRDRGYNEQFF. The rearrangement links TRBV15 to TRBJ2-1, with D perhaps matching TRBD1 (6 bases). Per germline, CDR1 LNHNV and CDR2 YYDKDF (reference sequence). The length of the CDR3 is 14 residues. V was shortened by 0 bases and J by 4 bases, with 7 bases between the two germline ends.

This chain connects TRBV7-2 to TRBJ1-3; possibly TRBD1 for D (5 bases). The CDR3 runs to 14 residues. Trimming left V 4 bases short and J 4 bases short, with 11 bases between. Germline assignment: CDR1 SGHTA and CDR2 FQGNSA. CDR3: CASSSGIFGNTIYF. For the CDR3, the DNA is TGTGCCAGCAGCTCAGGGATCTTCGGAAACACCATATATTTT.

This clone appeared a few times. This chain links TRBV6-1 with TRBJ2-5; D is possibly TRBD1 (6 bases). There are 15 residues in the CDR3. Per germline, CDR1 MNHNS and CDR2 SASEGT. Trimming shortened V by 6 bases and J by 4 bases, and 18 bases separated the two germline ends. Here the CDR3 DNA reads TGTGCCAGCAGCTTATCACAGGGACGAGGAGAGACCCAGTACTTC. Protein: CASSLSQGRGETQYF.

The chain carries TRBV15 and TRBJ2-5; 7 nucleotides align to TRBD1. CDR3 length: 14 amino acids. V was clipped by 1 base and J by 3 bases; unmatched bases: 2. Germline loops: CDR1 LNHNV, CDR2 YYDKDF (reference sequence). The CDR3 is CATSRVTGEETQYF. CDR3 sequence (DNA): TGTGCCACCAGCAGAGTCACAGGGGAAGAGACCCAGTACTTC.

In its sample, this clone was seen a few times. The rearrangement joins TRBV15 to TRBJ1-5; D possibly corresponds to TRBD1 (5 bases). The CDR3 covers 13 residues. Deletions cut 5 bases from V and 10 bases from J, with 15 bases between. Germline-derived CDR1 and CDR2 are LNHNV and YYDKDF (reference sequence). The CDR3 protein is CATSGRGGLPQHF. For the CDR3, the DNA is TGTGCCACCAGCGGTAGGGGAGGACTTCCCCAGCATTTT. The full variable domain, with the rest looked up from reference TRBV15 and TRBJ1-5, is DAMVIQNPRYQVTQFGKPVTLSCSQTLNHNVMYWYQQKSSQAPKLLFHYYDKDFNNEADTPDNFQSRRPNTSFCFLDIRSPGLGDTAMYLCATSGRGGLPQHFGDGTRLSIL.

The chain links TRBV7-9 to TRBJ1-1; unclear D gene. The CDR3 consists of 13 residues. Germline CDR1 reads SEHNR; CDR2 reads FQNEAQ (reference sequence). V was shortened by 3 bases and J by 5 bases, with 10 bases between the two germline ends. The CDR3 DNA reads TGTGCCAGCAGCTTGAGGGTTGGGACTGAAGCTTTCTTT. Translated: CASSLRVGTEAFF.

V gene TRBV11-2 combines with J gene TRBJ2-1; no firm D call. Germline values: CDR1 SGHAT, CDR2 FQNNGV. CDR3 length: 13 amino acids. V was trimmed by 2 bases and J by 9 bases, leaving 11 bases between them. The CDR3, as DNA: TGTGCCAGCAGCTTAAAGCTCTCGAGTGAGCAGTTCTTC. Translating it yields CASSLKLSSEQFF. Drawing the rest from reference TRBV11-2 and TRBJ2-1, the complete variable domain is EAGVAQSPRYKIIEKRQSVAFWCNPISGHATLYWYQQILGQGPKLLIQFQNNGVVDDSQLPKDRFSAERLKGVDSTLKIQPAKLEDSAVYLCASSLKLSSEQFFGPGTRLTVL.

The rearrangement joins TRBV30 to TRBJ2-1; TRBD1 aligns across 7 bases. The V gene's germline CDR1 is GTSNPN and CDR2 SVGIG (reference sequence). CDR3 length: 14 residues. The V and J ends lost 2 bases and 2 bases, in that order; junction bases with no gene match: 3. The CDR3 protein is CAWSFGQAYNEQFF. The CDR3 DNA sequence: TGTGCCTGGAGTTTTGGACAGGCCTACAATGAGCAGTTCTTC.

Here the CDR3 DNA reads TGTGCCAGTAGTATCGGGGGAACTAATGAAAAACTGTTTTTT. Translating gives CASSIGGTNEKLFF. The rearrangement uses TRBV19 and TRBJ1-4, with D perhaps TRBD1 (5 bases). V lost 3 bases and J lost 1, with 6 bases in between. The germline CDR1 and CDR2 sequences are LNHDA and SQIVND (reference sequence). The CDR3 totals 14 residues.

V gene TRBV9 combines with J gene TRBJ2-1; 11 bases agree with TRBD2. The CDR3 extends over 15 amino acids. The J segment lost 9 bases and the V segment lost 3 bases, leaving 8 bases of the junction unmatched. Germline CDR1 and CDR2: SGDLS and YYNGEE. CDR3 sequence: CASSDSGGGTVEQFF. As DNA, the CDR3 is TGTGCCAGCAGCGATAGCGGGGGGGGTACTGTTGAGCAGTTCTTC.

The chain combines TRBV11-2 with TRBJ2-5; 14 bases are shared with TRBD2. The CDR3 consists of 17 residues. The germline V gene has CDR1 SGHAT and CDR2 FQNNGV. V trimming: 5 bases; J trimming: 5 bases; junction bases outside the gene matches: 10. The CDR3 sequence: CASSVGLAGGPMETQYF. The CDR3 nucleotides read TGTGCCAGCAGCGTCGGACTAGCGGGAGGCCCGATGGAGACCCAGTACTTC. Drawing the rest from reference TRBV11-2 and TRBJ2-5, the complete variable domain is EAGVAQSPRYKIIEKRQSVAFWCNPISGHATLYWYQQILGQGPKLLIQFQNNGVVDDSQLPKDRFSAERLKGVDSTLKIQPAKLEDSAVYLCASSVGLAGGPMETQYFGPGTRLLVL.

The chain combines TRBV5-6 with TRBJ2-7; tentatively, D is TRBD1 (6 bases). Trimming pared 4 bases from V and 2 bases from J, leaving 10 bases between. Germline-derived CDR1 and CDR2 are SGHDT and YYEEEE. The CDR3 is 13 amino acids. The CDR3 spells CASSPRGPYEQYF. CDR3 bases: TGTGCCAGCAGCCCCAGGGGCCCCTACGAGCAGTACTTC.

The rearrangement joins TRBV9 to TRBJ2-1; 9 bases align to TRBD1. The trim removed 1 base at V and 7 bases at J, leaving 6 bases unmatched. The CDR3 length is 15 residues. Germline CDR1 reads SGDLS; CDR2 reads YYNGEE. CDR3 protein: CASSVSTGGKNEQFF. In nucleotides, the CDR3 is TGTGCCAGCAGCGTAAGTACAGGGGGCAAGAATGAGCAGTTCTTC.

The gene calls are TRBV6-5 and TRBJ2-1; 7 bases match TRBD2. CDR3 size: 15 residues. The germline V gene encodes CDR1 MNHEY and CDR2 SVGAGI. The V and J ends lost 8 bases and 1 base, in that order; junction bases with no gene match: 8. The CDR3 DNA is TGTGCCAGCTCCTCTCCGCGGGGGTCCTACAATGAGCAGTTCTTC. Translating it yields CASSSPRGSYNEQFF.

The chain carries TRBV2 and TRBJ2-5, with 8 bases fitting TRBD1. The V gene's germline CDR1 is SNHLY and CDR2 FYNNEI. The CDR3 runs 14 residues. The junction had 12 bases not matched to a gene; V was cut back by 8 bases and J by 7 bases. The CDR3 nucleotides read TGTGCCAGCTCAAGAAGGACAGGGTCAGGGACCCAGTACTTC. Protein product: CASSRRTGSGTQYF.